These 26 T cell receptor beta chains were sequenced from one sample in a study of cytomegalovirus exposure and HLA in healthy donors. Here immunoSEQ multiplex PCR was the method, and the copy in TCRdb shows in-frame clones only, minus some. The data contain some 98,000 clones, about 90% of them singletons. The specimen sequenced was PBMCs. The receptors shown here come from a man in his late teens or twenties in good health and CMV-seropositive.

This chain connects TRBV2 to TRBJ2-7; 14 nucleotides line up with TRBD2. This CDR3 comprises 14 residues. Per the germline V gene, CDR1 is SNHLY and CDR2 is FYNNEI. V dropped 5 bases and J dropped 5; count of bases not matched to a gene: 2. The CDR3 here is CASSPGLAGDEQYF. The CDR3, as DNA: TGTGCCAGCAGTCCGGGACTAGCGGGAGACGAGCAGTACTTC.

This rearrangement joins TRBV6-5 to TRBJ2-4; TRBD1 matches at 8 bases. Germline lookup yields CDR1 MNHEY and CDR2 SVGAGI. This CDR3 has 14 residues. The V and J ends lost 0 bases and 8 bases, in that order; junction bases with no gene match: 3. CDR3 in DNA: TGTGCCAGCAGTTACTCGACAGGGGAGGACATTCAGTACTTC. This encodes CASSYSTGEDIQYF.

The J gene is TRBJ2-7, the V gene TRBV6-5; 9 bases match TRBD2. Germline V gives CDR1 MNHEY, CDR2 SVGAGI. The CDR3 sequence is 14 residues long. With V trimmed by 6 bases and J by 7 bases, 10 bases remained unmatched. CDR3 in amino acids: CASRPRASGAEQYF. Written as DNA, the CDR3 is TGTGCCAGCAGACCTCGGGCTAGCGGGGCGGAGCAGTACTTC.

As regards this clone: At one end the junction does not follow the germline gene, possibly because of a read error. The chain joins TRBV7-2 to TRBJ2-3; TRBD2 matches 8 bases. Germline V CDR1 and CDR2: SGHTA, FQGNSA. The CDR3 is made up of 17 amino acids. The CDR3 spells CASSLVSARGGTDTQYF. The CDR3, as DNA: TGTGCCAGCAGCTTAGTCTCAGCCCGGGGGGGCACGGATACGCAGTATTTT. Complete variable domain (other parts from reference TRBV7-2 and TRBJ2-3): GAGVSQSPSNKVTEKGKDVELRCDPISGHTALYWYRQSLGQGLEFLIYFQGNSAPDKSGLPSDRFSAERTGGSVSTLTIQRTQQEDSAVYLCASSLVSARGGTDTQYFGPGTRLTVL.

The chain recombines TRBV4-3 with TRBJ2-3; TRBD2 aligns across 9 bases. CDR3 length: 14 amino acids. Trimming at V came to 0 bases and at J to 11 bases, leaving 6 bases not matched to a gene. The germline V gene encodes CDR1 LGHNA and CDR2 YSLEER. CDR3 DNA: TGCGCCAGCAGCCAAGACAGGACTAGCGTGGAGCAGTATTTT. Amino acid sequence: CASSQDRTSVEQYF.

This clone occurred once. The rearrangement links TRBV5-1 to TRBJ2-1; a weak D match, TRBD1 (5 bases). V was cut by 0 bases and J by 5 bases, with 9 bases left in between. Germline CDR1 reads SGHRS; CDR2 reads YFSETQ. The CDR3 runs 14 residues. The CDR3 sequence is CASSLGDRDNEQFF. Written as DNA, the CDR3 is TGCGCCAGCAGCTTGGGAGACAGAGACAATGAGCAGTTCTTC.

The chain carries TRBV2 and TRBJ1-2; 7 positions match TRBD1. J gave up 5 bases and V 4 bases, and 7 bases lay outside the gene matches. Germline loops: CDR1 SNHLY, CDR2 FYNNEI. The CDR3 contains 14 residues. DNA for the CDR3: TGTGCCAGCAGTGGGGACAGTAACGTTTATGGCTACACCTTC. Its protein product is CASSGDSNVYGYTF.

This clone occurred once. The chain joins TRBV7-3 to TRBJ2-7; D ambiguous. Between the trimmed V and J ends, which lost 1 base and 6 bases, there was a span of 13 bases. CDR3 length: 14 amino acids. Germline V gene lookup returns CDR1 SGHTA and CDR2 FQGTGA. The CDR3 DNA follows: TGTGCCAGCAGCTTAAACCCGGGTGGTCTCGAGCAGTACTTC. It is translated as CASSLNPGGLEQYF. The entire variable domain, with the rest obtained from reference TRBV7-3 and TRBJ2-7, is as follows: GAGVSQTPSNKVTEKGKYVELRCDPISGHTALYWYRQSLGQGPEFLIYFQGTGAADDSGLPNDRFFAVRPEGSVSTLKIQRTERGDSAVYLCASSLNPGGLEQYFGPGTRLTVT.

This clone was detected a few times. The chain joins TRBV28 to TRBJ2-7, with 9 bases lining up with TRBD1. After removal of 3 bases from V and 7 bases from J, the junction contained 10 bases not matched to a gene. The CDR3 has 15 residues. CDR1 and CDR2 (germline): MDHEN, SYDVKM. The CDR3 DNA follows: TGTGCCAGCAGTTTGGTGGACAGGGGAATTCAAGAGCAGTACTTC. It translates to CASSLVDRGIQEQYF.

This clone was counted only a few times. V usage is TRBV5-4 and J usage is TRBJ1-2; perhaps TRBD1 as D (6 bases). The CDR3 covers 12 residues. The V gene's germline CDR1 is SGHNT and CDR2 YYREEE (reference sequence). Trimming stripped 5 bases from V and 4 bases from J, with 9 bases between. CDR3 in DNA: TGTGCCAGCAGGTCGGACAGCTATGGCTACACCTTC. Translation gives CASRSDSYGYTF.

The chain couples TRBV14 to TRBJ2-7; 10 bases fit TRBD1. This CDR3 contains 16 residues. Germline V gene lookup returns CDR1 SGHDN and CDR2 FVKESK. Unmatched junction bases numbered 12, after V lost 5 bases and J lost 5 bases. CDR3 region: CASSGTGDFFQDEQYF. CDR3 DNA: TGTGCCAGCAGCGGGACAGGGGATTTTTTTCAGGACGAGCAGTACTTC.

The V and J genes are TRBV7-7 and TRBJ2-2; possibly TRBD2 for D (6 bases). V shed 5 bases and J shed 3 bases, with 7 bases lying between them. CDR1 and CDR2 from the germline V gene are SSHAT and FNYEAQ (reference sequence). CDR3 length: 13 residues. The CDR3 DNA is TGTGCCAGCAGCCGGGACTACACCGGGGAGCTGTTTTTT. Translation: CASSRDYTGELFF.

The chain has TRBV7-9 and TRBJ2-7; the D is unclear. The CDR3 is made up of 13 amino acids. Trimming shortened V by 3 bases and J by 6 bases, and 12 bases separated the two germline ends. The germline V gene encodes CDR1 SEHNR and CDR2 FQNEAQ (reference sequence). In nucleotides, the CDR3 is TGTGCCAGCAGCTTTAAAACAGTCAGCGAGCAGTACTTC. It specifies CASSFKTVSEQYF.

As concerns this clone: Other DNA sequences in the sample encode the same CDR3. This chain connects TRBV6-5 to TRBJ1-3; 7 nucleotides match TRBD1. Trimming cost V 4 bases and J 4 bases; bases outside gene matches: 4. Germline CDR1 and CDR2: MNHEY and SVGAGI. The CDR3 totals 14 residues. CDR3 in DNA: TGTGCCAGCAGTTCGGGCAGGGGGGGAAACACCATATATTTT. It yields the protein CASSSGRGGNTIYF.

This clone has a single count. The genes are TRBV7-3 and TRBJ2-3; D is unclear. V lost 2 bases to trimming and J lost 0 bases, with 12 bases between them. The CDR3 is made up of 16 amino acids. The germline gives CDR1 SGHTA, CDR2 FQGTGA. In nucleotides, the CDR3 is TGTGCCAGCAGCTTACGTCTAGATCCTAGCACAGATACGCAGTATTTT. Amino acid sequence: CASSLRLDPSTDTQYF.

The chain uses TRBV29-1 and TRBJ2-1, with D possibly being TRBD1 (5 bases). Trimming cost V 2 bases and J 9 bases, with 11 bases left between them. The CDR3 totals 12 residues. In germline, CDR1 is SQVTM, CDR2 ANQGSEA. In DNA, the CDR3 is TGCAGCGTTGAAACAGGATCTAGTGAGCAGTTCTTC. Protein product: CSVETGSSEQFF.

The rearrangement links TRBV11-3 to TRBJ2-1; 7 bases align to TRBD1. Germline V gene data show CDR1 as SGHNT and CDR2 as YENEEA. The CDR3 extends over 13 amino acids. Germline trimming cut 3 bases from V and 10 bases from J; bases unmatched to any gene: 6. This CDR3 reads CASSFDRAKEQFF. Here the CDR3 DNA reads TGTGCCAGCAGCTTTGACAGGGCCAAGGAGCAGTTCTTC.

The chain is built from TRBV6-5 and TRBJ1-4; 8 bases fit TRBD1. J lost 6 bases, V lost 6 bases, and 6 bases had no gene match. This CDR3 is 14 amino acids long. Germline assignment: CDR1 MNHEY and CDR2 SVGAGI. This CDR3 reads CASSLRGQDEKLFF. The CDR3 bases are TGTGCCAGCAGCCTCAGGGGGCAGGATGAAAAACTGTTTTTT.

The chain carries TRBV11-2 and TRBJ2-2; TRBD2 aligns across 8 bases. CDR1 is SGHAT and CDR2 is FQNNGV in the germline V gene. Trimming cost V 1 base and J 5 bases; bases outside gene matches: 9. The CDR3 has 17 amino acids. The CDR3 loop reads CASSLGLAASGTGELFF. The DNA of the CDR3 is TGTGCCAGCAGCTTAGGTTTAGCGGCTAGCGGGACCGGGGAGCTGTTTTTT.

The chain employs TRBV9 and TRBJ2-1; 7 nucleotides align to TRBD2. Germline trimming cut 4 bases from V and 9 bases from J; bases unmatched to any gene: 13. The CDR3 spans 15 residues. Germline lookup yields CDR1 SGDLS and CDR2 YYNGEE. The chain's CDR3 is CASSFGAGEDGEQFF. As DNA, the CDR3 is TGTGCCAGCAGCTTCGGGGCGGGAGAGGACGGTGAGCAGTTCTTC.

The V call is TRBV9, the J call TRBJ2-3; 8 bases agree with TRBD1. This CDR3 is built from 13 residues. The V gene end was trimmed by 3 bases and the J gene end by 6 bases; junction bases not matched to a gene: 3. Germline CDR1 and CDR2: SGDLS and YYNGEE. The CDR3 here is CASSGDRGDTQYF. DNA for the CDR3: TGTGCCAGCAGCGGTGACAGGGGTGATACGCAGTATTTT.

The V and J genes are TRBV19 and TRBJ2-7; 10 nucleotides line up with TRBD1. CDR3 length: 15 residues. CDR1 LNHDA and CDR2 SQIVND come from the germline V gene (reference sequence). The V segment lost 1 base and the J segment 6 bases; nucleotides outside the gene matches: 6. The CDR3 is CASSIAGTGAREQYF. CDR3 DNA sequence: TGTGCCAGTAGTATAGCAGGGACAGGGGCTCGCGAGCAGTACTTC.

This clone was recorded a few times. The genes are TRBV2 and TRBJ2-7; 11 positions match TRBD1. CDR1 and CDR2 (germline): SNHLY, FYNNEI. CDR3 length equals 12 residues. V trimming: 8 bases; J trimming: 7 bases; junction bases outside the gene matches: 4. This chain's CDR3 is CASGQGAVEQYF. The CDR3 region has the DNA TGTGCCAGCGGACAGGGGGCGGTAGAGCAGTACTTC.

The rearrangement joins TRBV6-5 to TRBJ2-7, with a weak D call TRBD1 (6 bases). The CDR3 covers 13 residues. Deletions cut 8 bases from V and 5 bases from J, with 16 bases between. Germline CDR1 is MNHEY and CDR2 is SVGAGI. CDR3 nucleotides: TGTGCCAGCTACGGGACAACTTATAACGAGCAGTACTTC. Translating it yields CASYGTTYNEQYF.

This rearrangement joins TRBV18 to TRBJ1-5; 8 bases are a match to TRBD1. The germline CDR1 and CDR2 sequences are KGHSH and LQKENI. Trimming at V came to 2 bases and at J to 15 bases, leaving 15 bases not matched to a gene. The CDR3 extends over 15 amino acids. CDR3 residues: CASSPMPLDRGAGHF. In nucleotides, the CDR3 is TGTGCCAGCTCACCAATGCCATTAGACAGGGGCGCTGGGCATTTT.

The V gene is TRBV10-3, the J gene TRBJ1-2; the match to TRBD1 covers 7 bases. V lost 6 bases to trimming and J lost 2 bases; unmatched junction nucleotides: 9. Germline V gene data show CDR1 as ENHRY and CDR2 as SYGVKD. The CDR3 is made up of 15 amino acids. The CDR3 sequence is CAISRPGQQNYGYTF. The CDR3 nucleotides are TGTGCCATCAGCCGACCGGGACAGCAAAACTATGGCTACACCTTC.